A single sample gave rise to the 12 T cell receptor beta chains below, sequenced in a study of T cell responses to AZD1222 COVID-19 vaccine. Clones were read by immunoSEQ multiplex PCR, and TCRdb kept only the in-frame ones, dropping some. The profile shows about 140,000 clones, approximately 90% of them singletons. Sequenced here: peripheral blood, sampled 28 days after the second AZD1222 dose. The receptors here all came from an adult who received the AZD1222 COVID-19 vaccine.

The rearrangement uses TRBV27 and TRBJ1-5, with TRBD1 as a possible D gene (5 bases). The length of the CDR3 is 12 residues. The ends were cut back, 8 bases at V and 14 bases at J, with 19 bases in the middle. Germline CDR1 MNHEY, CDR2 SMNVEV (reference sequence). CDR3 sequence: CASSLPGGGEHF. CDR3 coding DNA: TGTGCCAGCTCCCTCCCCGGGGGGGGTGAGCATTTT.

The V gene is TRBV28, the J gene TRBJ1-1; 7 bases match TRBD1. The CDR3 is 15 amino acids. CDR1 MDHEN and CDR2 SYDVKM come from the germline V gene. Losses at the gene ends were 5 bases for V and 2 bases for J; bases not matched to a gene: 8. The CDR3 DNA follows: TGTGCCAGCAGTATCCGGGACAGAATAAACACTGAAGCTTTCTTT. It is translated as CASSIRDRINTEAFF.

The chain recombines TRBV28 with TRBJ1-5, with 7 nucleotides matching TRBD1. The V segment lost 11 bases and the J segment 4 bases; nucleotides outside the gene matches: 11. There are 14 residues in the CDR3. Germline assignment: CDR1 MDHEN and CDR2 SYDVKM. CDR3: CAARGGGRNQPQHF. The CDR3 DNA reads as TGTGCCGCAAGGGGAGGGGGCCGTAATCAGCCCCAGCATTTT. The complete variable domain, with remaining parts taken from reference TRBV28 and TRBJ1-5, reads DVKVTQSSRYLVKRTGEKVFLECVQDMDHENMFWYRQDPGLGLRLIYFSYDVKMKEKGDIPEGYSVSREKKERFSLILESASTNQTSMYLCAARGGGRNQPQHFGDGTRLSIL.

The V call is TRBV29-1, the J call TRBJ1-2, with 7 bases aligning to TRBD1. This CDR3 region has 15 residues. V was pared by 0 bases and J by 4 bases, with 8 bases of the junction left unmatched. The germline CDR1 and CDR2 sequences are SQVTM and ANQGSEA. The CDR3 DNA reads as TGCAGCGTTGAAGAATGGGACAGACGCGGCTATGGCTACACCTTC. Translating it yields CSVEEWDRRGYGYTF.

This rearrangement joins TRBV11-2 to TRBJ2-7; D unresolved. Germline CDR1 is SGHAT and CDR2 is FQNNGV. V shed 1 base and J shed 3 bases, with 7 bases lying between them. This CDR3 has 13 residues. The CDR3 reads CASSLGTIYEQYF. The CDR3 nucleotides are TGTGCCAGCAGCTTAGGGACCATCTACGAGCAGTACTTC.

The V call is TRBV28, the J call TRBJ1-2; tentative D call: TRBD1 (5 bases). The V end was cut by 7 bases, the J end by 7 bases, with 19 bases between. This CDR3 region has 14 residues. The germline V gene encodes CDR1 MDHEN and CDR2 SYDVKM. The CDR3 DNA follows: TGTGCCAGCACCGAGGCGGGGACCTCTTTTGGCTACACCTTC. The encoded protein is CASTEAGTSFGYTF.

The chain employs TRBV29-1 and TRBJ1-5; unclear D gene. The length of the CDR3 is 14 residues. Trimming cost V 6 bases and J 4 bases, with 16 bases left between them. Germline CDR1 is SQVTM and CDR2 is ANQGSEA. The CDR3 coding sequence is TGCAGCGTAGCCACTGACCATGGGAATCAGCCCCAGCATTTT. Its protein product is CSVATDHGNQPQHF.

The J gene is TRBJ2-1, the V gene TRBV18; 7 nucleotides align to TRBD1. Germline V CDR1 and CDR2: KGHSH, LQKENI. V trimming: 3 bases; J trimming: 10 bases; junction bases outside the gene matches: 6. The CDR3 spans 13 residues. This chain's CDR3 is CASSPPDRVEQFF. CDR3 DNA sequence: TGTGCCAGCTCACCCCCCGACAGGGTCGAGCAGTTCTTC.

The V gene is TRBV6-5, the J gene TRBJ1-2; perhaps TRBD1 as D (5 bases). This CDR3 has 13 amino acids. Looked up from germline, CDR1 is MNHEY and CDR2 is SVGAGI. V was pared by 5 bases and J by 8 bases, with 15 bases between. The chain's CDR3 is CASSLQGGNGYTF. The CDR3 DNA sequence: TGTGCCAGCAGTCTGCAGGGAGGGAACGGCTACACCTTC.

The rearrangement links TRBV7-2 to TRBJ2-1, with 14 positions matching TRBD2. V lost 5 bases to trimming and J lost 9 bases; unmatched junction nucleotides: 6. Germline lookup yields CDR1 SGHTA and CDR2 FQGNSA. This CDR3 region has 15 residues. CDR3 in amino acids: CASSQGLAGAGEQFF. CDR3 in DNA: TGTGCCAGCAGCCAGGGACTAGCGGGAGCCGGTGAGCAGTTCTTC.

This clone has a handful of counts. CDR3 residues: CASSGAGGNYGYTF. In DNA form, the CDR3 reads TGTGCCAGCAGCGGGGCCGGGGGAAACTATGGCTACACCTTC. The rearrangement links TRBV5-4 to TRBJ1-2; D may be TRBD1 (5 bases). The CDR3 has 14 amino acids. V was trimmed by 4 bases and J by 2 bases, leaving 12 bases between them. Looked up from germline, CDR1 is SGHNT and CDR2 is YYREEE (reference sequence). Variable domain in full (rest from reference TRBV5-4 and TRBJ1-2): ETGVTQSPTHLIKTRGQQVTLRCSSQSGHNTVSWYQQALGQGPQFIFQYYREEENGRGNFPPRFSGLQFPNYSSELNVNALELDDSALYLCASSGAGGNYGYTFGSGTRLTVV.

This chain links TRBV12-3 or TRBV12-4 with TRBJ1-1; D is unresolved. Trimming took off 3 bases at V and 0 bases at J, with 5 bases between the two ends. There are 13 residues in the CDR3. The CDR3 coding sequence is TGTGCCAGCAGTTTTGTGCTGAACACTGAAGCTTTCTTT. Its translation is CASSFVLNTEAFF.